This is a list of T cell receptor beta chains from one sample in a study of beta chain features in type 1 diabetes. Sequenced by immunoSEQ multiplex PCR; TCRdb stores in-frame clones only, minus some. The profile covers around 170,000 clones, with approximately 9.9% appearing a single time and less than 3% taken by the ten largest. Sequencing was done on a sample of central memory CD4+ T cells from blood. The receptors here all came from a woman between 18 and 29 years old in good health. The CDR3 runs from the conserved cysteine through the conserved F or W. A D gene is named only where the DNA matches it firmly. Not all rows give a size; the values are once, few, many and, for expanded clones, a class.

J: TRBJ1-2; size: .; D: .; V: TRBV30; DNA: TGTGCCTCTAAAAACTATGGCTACACCTTC; CDR3: CASKNYGYTF
J: TRBJ2-5; size: .; D: .; V: TRBV5-1; DNA: TGCGCCAGCAGCTTGAAGGAGTCCTCCGGGGAGACCCAGTACTTC; CDR3: CASSLKESSGETQYF
J: TRBJ1-1; size: few; D: .; V: TRBV27; DNA: TGTGCCAGCAGTCTGACGGGGGGCACTGAAGCTTTCTTT; CDR3: CASSLTGGTEAFF
J: TRBJ2-3; size: .; D: .; V: TRBV5-1; DNA: TGCGCCAGCAGCTTGGGGCTAGCAGAAGGAGATACGCAGTATTTT; CDR3: CASSLGLAEGDTQYF
J: TRBJ2-1; size: .; D: TRBD2; V: TRBV30; DNA: TGTGCCTGCCAAAGGGCGGGAGGAAGGAATGAGCAGTTCTTC; CDR3: CACQRAGGRNEQFF
J: TRBJ2-2; size: .; D: .; V: TRBV9; DNA: TGTGCCAGCAGCGCTAGCGGGGAGCTGTTTTTT; CDR3: CASSASGELFF
J: TRBJ2-2; size: .; D: .; V: TRBV30; DNA: TGTGCCTGGAGCAGGAATGCGAACACCGGGGAGCTGTTTTTT; CDR3: CAWSRNANTGELFF
J: TRBJ2-7; size: .; D: TRBD1; V: TRBV7-2; DNA: TGTGCCAGCAGCTTCCAGGACAGGGGGGGGGAGCAGTACTTC; CDR3: CASSFQDRGGEQYF
J: TRBJ2-7; size: .; D: .; V: TRBV7-2; DNA: TGTGCCAGCAGCATCAGGGGTGTCAACGAGCAGTACTTC; CDR3: CASSIRGVNEQYF
J: TRBJ2-1; size: few; D: TRBD2; V: TRBV5-1; DNA: TGCGCCAGCAGCCTCCCTAGCGGGAGGAATGAGCAGTTCTTC; CDR3: CASSLPSGRNEQFF
J: TRBJ2-6; size: few; D: .; V: TRBV5-1; DNA: TGCGCCAGCAGCCGGGGTGGCTCTGGGGCCAACGTCCTGACTTTC; CDR3: CASSRGGSGANVLTF